Presented here are 22 T cell receptor beta chains from one specimen sequenced in a study of blood T cell repertoires in COVID-19. Generated by immunoSEQ multiplex PCR, the TCRdb table keeps only in-frame clones and is missing some. Here the sample spans 90,000 to 110,000 clones, around three quarters being singletons. The sequencing sample was made of peripheral blood. The receptor set was obtained from a human donor in a cohort sampled during active or convalescent COVID-19.

The V and J genes are TRBV28 and TRBJ1-2, with 12 bases matching TRBD1. V lost 3 bases and J lost 3; bases outside the gene matches: 8. Germline V gene sequence: CDR1 MDHEN, CDR2 SYDVKM. The CDR3 loop spans 17 amino acids. The CDR3 DNA follows: TGTGCCAGCAGTTTTATGGGACAGGGGGCGCGGGACTATGGCTACACCTTC. Translation: CASSFMGQGARDYGYTF.

The V gene is TRBV24-1, the J gene TRBJ1-5; TRBD1 matches 8 bases. Germline CDR1 KGHDR, CDR2 SFDVKD. The CDR3 runs to 17 residues. J was trimmed by 2 bases and V by 3 bases; bases with no gene match: 8. The CDR3 DNA is TGTGCCACCAGTGATACCTCAACAGGGGGTGGCAATCAGCCCCAGCATTTT. It is translated as CATSDTSTGGGNQPQHF.

The V gene is TRBV18, the J gene TRBJ1-4, with D possibly matching TRBD1 (5 bases). In germline, CDR1 is KGHSH, CDR2 LQKENI. Trimming left V 5 bases short and J 5 bases short, with 9 bases between. The CDR3 has 13 residues. CDR3 sequence (DNA): TGTGCCAGCTCAGTCGACAGAAATGAAAAACTGTTTTTT. Its translation: CASSVDRNEKLFF.

The V call is TRBV30, the J call TRBJ1-3; D not certain. This CDR3 has 14 amino acids. With 2 bases removed from V and 0 bases from J, the gap between germline ends came to 8 bases. Germline V gives CDR1 GTSNPN, CDR2 SVGIG (reference sequence). In DNA form, the CDR3 reads TGTGCCTGGAGTACGGTTCTCTCTGGAAACACCATATATTTT. It specifies CAWSTVLSGNTIYF.

The chain couples TRBV7-2 to TRBJ2-5; 9 bases are shared with TRBD1. This CDR3 contains 15 residues. Germline assignment: CDR1 SGHTA and CDR2 FQGNSA. V shed 5 bases and J 4 bases; nucleotides not matched to a gene: 8. Written as DNA, the CDR3 is TGTGCCAGCAGCCCCGGGACAGGGCGGGGAGAGACCCAGTACTTC. Encoded protein: CASSPGTGRGETQYF.

The chain carries TRBV11-2 and TRBJ1-2; TRBD1 agrees at 10 bases. CDR3 length equals 18 residues. From germline, CDR1 is SGHAT and CDR2 FQNNGV. The trim removed 1 base at V and 0 bases at J, leaving 8 bases unmatched. The CDR3 spells CASSLGDRGPLTNYGYTF. CDR3 DNA: TGTGCCAGCAGCTTAGGGGACAGGGGCCCTCTCACTAACTATGGCTACACCTTC.

The chain combines TRBV19 with TRBJ2-7; a possible D gene is TRBD1 (6 bases). V gave up 9 bases and J gave up 0 bases, with 18 bases separating them. The germline V gene encodes CDR1 LNHDA and CDR2 SQIVND (reference sequence). The length of the CDR3 is 15 residues. Here the CDR3 DNA reads TGTGCCAGACGCACTAGACAGGTTAGCTCCTACGAGCAGTACTTC. Residues: CARRTRQVSSYEQYF.

This clone has just one count. This chain uses TRBV12-3 or TRBV12-4 with TRBJ2-5; a possible D gene is TRBD2 (5 bases). V lost 8 bases and J lost 5, with 9 bases in between. The CDR3 runs 11 residues. CDR3 region: CASGRDETQYF. As DNA, the CDR3 is TGTGCCAGCGGACGGGATGAGACCCAGTACTTC.

This clone was recorded only once. V and J are TRBV3-1 (or the pseudogene TRBV3-2) and TRBJ1-2; D might be TRBD1 (5 bases). CDR3 length equals 16 residues. V was cut by 0 bases and J by 4 bases, with 15 bases left in between. Germline lookup yields CDR1 LGHDT and CDR2 YNNKEL (reference sequence). The DNA of the CDR3 is TGTGCCAGCAGCCAAGATCGGCCGGTGGGGGGCTATGGCTACACCTTC. It is translated as CASSQDRPVGGYGYTF.

This chain connects TRBV28 to TRBJ2-7, with 11 bases that match TRBD2. The CDR3 has 16 amino acids. V shed 3 bases, J shed 6 bases, and the junction held 10 bases outside the gene matches. CDR1 is MDHEN, CDR2 SYDVKM, per germline. The CDR3 here is CASSFRTSGSNGEQYF. The DNA for the CDR3 is TGTGCCAGCAGTTTTCGAACTAGCGGGAGTAACGGCGAGCAGTACTTC.

This clone has only a few counts. The chain couples TRBV5-5 to TRBJ2-1, with TRBD1 matching over 8 bases. Germline V gene lookup returns CDR1 SGHKS and CDR2 YYEKEE (reference sequence). The trim removed 4 bases at V and 1 base at J, leaving 4 bases unmatched. This CDR3 is 15 amino acids long. The CDR3 sequence: CASSPRDRSYNEQFF. As DNA, the CDR3 is TGTGCCAGCAGCCCCCGGGACAGGTCCTACAATGAGCAGTTCTTC.

This chain connects TRBV5-5 to TRBJ1-2; no definite D call. The germline V gene has CDR1 SGHKS and CDR2 YYEKEE (reference sequence). V was shortened by 1 base and J by 4 bases, with 14 bases between the two germline ends. The length of the CDR3 is 15 residues. The CDR3 sequence: CASSLIFPVTYGYTF. The CDR3 DNA is TGTGCCAGCAGCTTGATCTTCCCGGTTACCTATGGCTACACCTTC.

The table lists this clone with a few counts. One junction end disagrees with the germline gene, perhaps due to a read error. The chain recombines TRBV7-2 with TRBJ2-7, with 8 bases aligning to TRBD2. This CDR3 has 13 amino acids. Germline CDR1 SGHTA, CDR2 FQGNSA. The CDR3 loop is CASRLAGHNEQYF. CDR3 DNA sequence: TGTGCCAGCAGGTTAGCGGGACACAACGAGCAGTACTTC.

The J gene is TRBJ1-2, the V gene TRBV11-2; 12 bases fit TRBD1. The CDR3 extends over 16 amino acids. J gave up 6 bases and V 6 bases, and 11 bases lay outside the gene matches. The germline V gene encodes CDR1 SGHAT and CDR2 FQNNGV. Written as DNA, the CDR3 is TGTGCCAGCAGAAGTCCTACCGGGACAGGGGGCCATGGCTACACCTTC. Translating it yields CASRSPTGTGGHGYTF.

The rearrangement joins TRBV9 to TRBJ2-7; 9 bases match TRBD2. The CDR3 totals 16 residues. V dropped 3 bases and J dropped 3; count of bases not matched to a gene: 10. Per the germline V gene, CDR1 is SGDLS and CDR2 is YYNGEE. The CDR3 region has the DNA TGTGCCAGCAGCGCTGGGATAGCGGGGGATTACTACGAGCAGTACTTC. It yields the protein CASSAGIAGDYYEQYF.

The rearrangement links TRBV7-9 to TRBJ1-2, with 7 nucleotides matching TRBD1. This CDR3 comprises 14 residues. V trimming: 1 base; J trimming: 3 bases; junction bases outside the gene matches: 2. The germline gives CDR1 SEHNR, CDR2 FQNEAQ (reference sequence). Here the CDR3 reads CASSLGGQYYGYTF. DNA for the CDR3: TGTGCCAGCAGCTTAGGGGGACAGTACTATGGCTACACCTTC.

DNA for the CDR3: TGTGCCAGCAGCCTGGGACAGAGCAACTATGGCTACACCTTC. Encoded protein: CASSLGQSNYGYTF. The chain uses TRBV11-2 and TRBJ1-2, with TRBD1 identical over 7 bases. This CDR3 region has 14 residues. The germline V gene has CDR1 SGHAT and CDR2 FQNNGV. Germline trimming cut 5 bases from V and 2 bases from J; bases unmatched to any gene: 5. The complete variable domain, with remaining parts taken from reference TRBV11-2 and TRBJ1-2, reads EAGVAQSPRYKIIEKRQSVAFWCNPISGHATLYWYQQILGQGPKLLIQFQNNGVVDDSQLPKDRFSAERLKGVDSTLKIQPAKLEDSAVYLCASSLGQSNYGYTFGSGTRLTVV.

This clone was observed a handful of times. CDR3 region: CASRMAGLGQPQHF. DNA of the CDR3: TGTGCCAGTAGGATGGCGGGGTTAGGTCAGCCCCAGCATTTT. V gene TRBV19 combines with J gene TRBJ1-5; D gene uncertain. The CDR3 runs 14 residues. Trimming took 6 bases from V and 6 from J, leaving 15 bases between them. The germline V gene encodes CDR1 LNHDA and CDR2 SQIVND (reference sequence).

The genes are TRBV19 and TRBJ2-3; D is undetermined. The ends were cut back, 5 bases at V and 1 base at J, with 4 bases in the middle. Germline V gene lookup returns CDR1 LNHDA and CDR2 SQIVND (reference sequence). The CDR3 sequence is 12 residues long. The CDR3 DNA reads TGTGCCAGTAGTCTCCGCACAGATACGCAGTATTTT. It codes for CASSLRTDTQYF.

The rearrangement uses TRBV7-2 and TRBJ2-1; 8 bases are a match to TRBD2. Germline CDR1 reads SGHTA; CDR2 reads FQGNSA. Trimming at V came to 5 bases and at J to 6 bases, leaving 15 bases not matched to a gene. There are 17 residues in the CDR3. CDR3 sequence: CASSASFSGAGGNEQFF. As DNA, the CDR3 is TGTGCCAGCAGCGCCAGTTTCTCCGGGGCGGGGGGCAATGAGCAGTTCTTC.

The chain links TRBV7-9 to TRBJ2-1; D may be TRBD2 (5 bases). This CDR3 comprises 17 residues. CDR1 is SEHNR and CDR2 is FQNEAQ in the germline V gene (reference sequence). V shed 1 base and J shed 4 bases, with 17 bases lying between them. The CDR3 nucleotides are TGTGCCAGCAGCTTAGACGGTTCCCCCCGGACTTACAATGAGCAGTTCTTC. Translated, it gives CASSLDGSPRTYNEQFF.

This clone occurred a few times. This rearrangement joins TRBV7-2 to TRBJ1-1; D ambiguous. Germline CDR1 and CDR2: SGHTA and FQGNSA. V was cut by 5 bases and J by 3 bases, with 10 bases left in between. The CDR3 extends over 13 amino acids. CDR3 loop: CASSRRADTEAFF. The CDR3, as DNA: TGTGCCAGCAGCAGGAGAGCAGACACTGAAGCTTTCTTT.